Following are 14 T cell receptor beta chains from one sample sequenced in a study of T-cell reconstitution after alpha-beta-depleted transplantation in children. A TCRbeta library incorporating unique molecular identifiers was prepared. TCRdb re-called the PCR reads with MiXCR, one entry per CDR3 protein. Of hundreds of thousands of distinct CDR3 sequences listed, about 12% are singletons. Sequencing used PBMCs from the stem cell graft donor, obtained from the stem cell graft. Receptors were obtained from a human donor who donated a stem cell graft to a child with combined immunodeficiency.

The chain joins TRBV6-5 to TRBJ1-1; D possibly corresponds to TRBD1 (5 bases). The V gene's germline CDR1 is MNHEY and CDR2 SVGAGI. The CDR3 runs 16 residues. The germline V and J ends were trimmed by 4 bases and 3 bases, with 18 bases remaining between them. The CDR3 reads CASSSIREQGDTEAFF. CDR3 DNA sequence: TGTGCCAGCAGTTCAATCCGGGAGCAGGGTGACACTGAAGCTTTCTTT.

This rearrangement joins TRBV30 to TRBJ2-4; D gene uncertain. With 2 bases removed from V and 0 bases from J, the gap between germline ends came to 11 bases. The germline V gene has CDR1 GTSNPN and CDR2 SVGIG (reference sequence). The length of the CDR3 is 15 residues. CDR3 nucleotides: TGTGCCTGGAGTACCACACCGCTAGCCAAAAACATTCAGTACTTC. This gives the protein CAWSTTPLAKNIQYF. Looking up the rest from reference TRBV30 and TRBJ2-4 gives the full variable domain: SQTIHQWPATLVQPVGSPLSLECTVEGTSNPNLYWYRQAAGRGLQLLFYSVGIGQISSEVPQNLSASRPQDRQFILSSKKLLLSDSGFYLCAWSTTPLAKNIQYFGAGTRLSVL.

This clonotype was counted ten times or more. The chain has TRBV15 and TRBJ2-3, with 9 bases aligning to TRBD2. The CDR3 runs 14 residues. Germline CDR1 reads LNHNV; CDR2 reads YYDKDF (reference sequence). The V segment lost 4 bases and the J segment 3 bases; nucleotides outside the gene matches: 2. The CDR3 DNA sequence: TGTGCCACCAGCAACGGACTAGCGACAGATACGCAGTATTTT. This sequence encodes CATSNGLATDTQYF.

This clonotype was counted between two and nine times. The chain employs TRBV9 and TRBJ2-7; the match to TRBD2 covers 11 bases. Germline V gene data show CDR1 as SGDLS and CDR2 as YYNGEE. CDR3 length: 15 amino acids. The V and J ends lost 3 bases and 2 bases, in that order; junction bases with no gene match: 4. CDR3 sequence: CASSASGGTPYEQYF. CDR3 nucleotides: TGTGCCAGCAGCGCTAGCGGGGGGACCCCCTACGAGCAGTACTTC.

J is TRBJ2-5 and V is TRBV12-3 or TRBV12-4; maybe TRBD1 (5 bases). Trimming removed 5 bases from V and 1 base from J, with 20 bases in between. This CDR3 contains 17 residues. The CDR3 nucleotides are TGTGCCAGCAGTCCCACCACCCGTCGTAGGGGCCAAGAGACCCAGTACTTC. As protein: CASSPTTRRRGQETQYF.

This clonotype was recorded a few times. The chain employs TRBV7-8 and TRBJ2-7; TRBD1 agrees at 7 bases. CDR1 SGHVS and CDR2 FQNEAQ come from the germline V gene. There are 15 residues in the CDR3. The V and J ends lost 4 bases and 2 bases, in that order; junction bases with no gene match: 8. The CDR3 spells CASSSPGQRTYEQYF. The CDR3, as DNA: TGTGCCAGCAGCTCGCCGGGACAGCGCACCTACGAGCAGTACTTC.

The gene calls are TRBV6-1 and TRBJ2-3, with 11 bases fitting TRBD1. CDR3 length equals 15 residues. The V and J ends lost 5 bases and 6 bases, in that order; junction bases with no gene match: 7. Germline CDR1 MNHNS, CDR2 SASEGT. The CDR3, as DNA: TGTGCCAGCAGTACCCGGGACAGGGGGTATGATACGCAGTATTTT. Its protein is CASSTRDRGYDTQYF.

Regarding this clonotype: It may be a read error: a sequence one base away is much more abundant. Since no conserved phenylalanine or tryptophan closes the CDR3, a read error is the likely cause. Written as DNA, the CDR3 is TGTGCCAGCAGCCAAGATCCTGGGACAGGGCACCAAACGGCGCAGTATTAT. This translates into CASSQDPGTGHQTAQYY. The chain is built from TRBV4-2 and TRBJ2-3; 9 bases map to TRBD1. The CDR3 contains 17 residues. The germline V gene has CDR1 LGHNA and CDR2 YNFKEQ. The trim removed 0 bases at V and 10 bases at J, leaving 14 bases unmatched.

This clonotype was detected many times. This chain connects TRBV12-3 or TRBV12-4 to TRBJ2-1; D tentatively reads TRBD1 or TRBD2 (5 bases each). Trimming stripped 5 bases from V and 8 bases from J, with 13 bases between. This CDR3 is 13 amino acids long. CDR3 nucleotides: TGTGCCAGCAGTGGCGCCCTGGGGGATGAGCAGTTCTTC. Residues: CASSGALGDEQFF.

The chain recombines TRBV4-3 with TRBJ2-3, with D uncertain. Germline lookup yields CDR1 LGHNA and CDR2 YSLEER. This CDR3 is built from 15 residues. V lost 0 bases, J lost 0 bases, and 7 bases lay in between. The CDR3 nucleotides are TGCGCCAGCAGCCAAGAGGGCAGGAGCACAGATACGCAGTATTTT. Translation: CASSQEGRSTDTQYF.

The chain couples TRBV14 to TRBJ1-2; TRBD1 agrees at 7 bases. V shed 8 bases, J shed 8 bases, and the junction held 11 bases outside the gene matches. The germline V gene encodes CDR1 SGHDN and CDR2 FVKESK. The CDR3 has 13 amino acids. The CDR3 region has the DNA TGTGCCAGCCGCCGGACAGGCCAAAGGGGCTACACCTTC. Its protein is CASRRTGQRGYTF.

V is TRBV12-3 or TRBV12-4 and J is TRBJ2-3, with D perhaps matching TRBD2 (5 bases). The V end was cut by 2 bases, the J end by 4 bases, with 10 bases between. The CDR3 runs to 14 residues. This chain's CDR3 is CASSLLLGADTQYF. The CDR3 DNA reads TGTGCCAGCAGTTTATTACTAGGAGCAGATACGCAGTATTTT.

This clonotype turned up a few times. This sequence joins TRBV20-1 and TRBJ2-3; the D gene is possibly TRBD1 (6 bases). In germline, CDR1 is DFQATT, CDR2 SNEGSKA (reference sequence). V lost 5 bases and J 4 bases, leaving 22 bases between the germline ends. The CDR3 has 16 residues. CDR3 DNA: TGCAGTGCTGGGTACTACGACAGGAAATCTCCAGATACGCAGTATTTT. Its protein is CSAGYYDRKSPDTQYF.

CDR3 DNA sequence: TGTGCCAGCAGCTTCATCTATGGCTACACCTTC. Translated: CASSFIYGYTF. The chain links TRBV7-9 to TRBJ1-2; no firm D call. CDR1 and CDR2 (germline): SEHNR, FQNEAQ (reference sequence). The length of the CDR3 is 11 residues. V was clipped by 3 bases and J by 4 bases, with 3 bases between them.